The rows below give T cell receptor beta chains drawn from one sample of a study of OX40 agonist ivuxolimab in advanced cancers. Data came from immunoSEQ multiplex PCR; TCRdb stores just in-frame clones and leaves some out. The data show 15,000 to 20,000 clones, approximately 82% seen once. Sample: CD4+ or CD8+ T cells sorted from blood, taken in a trial of the OX40 agonist ivuxolimab. These receptors were obtained from an adult with an advanced solid tumor such as melanoma, head and neck, liver or kidney cancer. Both conserved end residues are part of each CDR3. A clone size is listed for some rows: how often the clone was seen (once, few, many), or a class if it is expanded.

j_call v_call clone_size cdr3_aa
TRBJ2-2 TRBV6-5 once CATGRTSGRTGELFF
TRBJ2-3 TRBV4-1 . CASSRADTQYF
TRBJ2-1 TRBV2 . CASSEGPFRSRPEQFF
TRBJ2-1 TRBV6-1 . CASTGDRGSGEQFF
TRBJ1-6 TRBV15 few CATSRDGNSPLHF
. TRBV7-2 . CASSRTASGRGEQYF
TRBJ2-3 TRBV18 . CASSPGLAGGLEGTDTQYF
TRBJ2-3 TRBV6-5 . CASRVGRITDTQYF
TRBJ2-1 TRBV4-3 . CASSQGYRGMMNEQFF
TRBJ2-3 TRBV5-1 . CASSTGDTSTDTQYF
TRBJ1-4 TRBV27 . CASSYQGAANEKLFF
TRBJ2-3 TRBV30 . CAWLKVAGRTSGKIADTQYF
TRBJ2-1 TRBV7-2 medium-sized CASSPIREQFF
TRBJ2-7 TRBV7-9 . CASSLAGTTSSYEQYF
TRBJ2-5 TRBV13 medium-sized CASSLTERETQYF
TRBJ2-7 TRBV7-2 . CASSFRRGIYEQYF
TRBJ2-7 TRBV6-5 . CASSYGRDYEQYF
TRBJ2-2 TRBV27 . CASSLSTGVTGELFF
TRBJ1-1 TRBV5-1 . CASSLGLSTEAFF
TRBJ2-5 TRBV29-1 few CSVESSTETQYF
TRBJ2-5 TRBV2 once CATTTSPESTQYF
TRBJ2-7 TRBV5-1 . CASSPIDRESHEQYF